What follows are 29 T cell receptor beta chains derived from one specimen sequenced in a study of pediatric ulcerative colitis. Here immunoSEQ multiplex PCR was the method, and the copy in TCRdb shows in-frame clones only, minus some. The sample includes about 32,000 clones, around 80% seen only once; the top ten take over 3.5%. Material: blood. The receptor set was obtained from a boy aged 10-17 years with severe ulcerative colitis.

The V gene is TRBV7-6, the J gene TRBJ1-5; D unresolved. Trimming removed 1 base from V and 4 bases from J, with 5 bases in between. Germline V gene sequence: CDR1 SGHVS, CDR2 FNYEAQ. This CDR3 has 13 amino acids. CDR3 nucleotide sequence: TGTGCCAGCAGCTTAGGCAGGAATCAGCCCCAGCATTTT. Translation: CASSLGRNQPQHF.

The chain employs TRBV7-9 and TRBJ2-7, with D hard to call. V dropped 2 bases and J dropped 5 bases, with 10 bases sitting between them. CDR1 and CDR2 from the germline V gene are SEHNR and FQNEAQ (reference sequence). The length of the CDR3 is 13 residues. CDR3 in amino acids: CASSLWPHNEQYF. The CDR3 coding sequence is TGTGCCAGCAGCTTATGGCCCCACAACGAGCAGTACTTC.

This chain uses TRBV4-2 with TRBJ2-2; D is perhaps TRBD1 (7 bases). Germline V lookup: CDR1 LGHNA, CDR2 YNFKEQ. The CDR3 consists of 20 residues. Trimming stripped 1 base from V and 6 bases from J, with 27 bases between. CDR3 sequence: CASSQVVLAGGGLAPGELFF. As DNA, the CDR3 is TGTGCCAGCAGCCAAGTTGTTTTAGCAGGGGGAGGCCTCGCCCCCGGGGAGCTGTTTTTT.

The rearrangement uses TRBV4-1 and TRBJ2-7; D unresolved. The germline V gene encodes CDR1 MGHRA and CDR2 YSYEKL. The CDR3 spans 16 residues. V lost 6 bases to trimming and J lost 5 bases, with 23 bases between them. In DNA, the CDR3 is TGCGCCAGCAGTCCTCTGGCGAATTACCTGGTCCACGAGCAGTACTTC. Its protein is CASSPLANYLVHEQYF.

The chain combines TRBV5-6 with TRBJ1-6, with D uncertain. Per germline, CDR1 SGHDT and CDR2 YYEEEE. Trimming stripped 1 base from V and 4 bases from J, with 6 bases between. This CDR3 is 14 amino acids long. The CDR3 region is CASSLWGYNSPLHF. Written as DNA, the CDR3 is TGTGCCAGCAGCTTGTGGGGTTATAATTCACCCCTCCACTTT.

This sequence joins TRBV6-5 and TRBJ1-2; perhaps TRBD1 as D (6 bases). This CDR3 spans 14 amino acids. The V gene's germline CDR1 is MNHEY and CDR2 SVGAGI. With 6 bases removed from V and 4 bases from J, the gap between germline ends came to 15 bases. Here the CDR3 DNA reads TGTGCCAGCAGATATAGCAGGGGATCCTATGGCTACACCTTC. Protein sequence: CASRYSRGSYGYTF.

This chain links TRBV9 with TRBJ2-2; D gene unclear. The V gene lost 3 bases and the J gene lost 3 bases, with 18 bases spanning the gap. The CDR3 runs 17 residues. CDR1 and CDR2 from the germline V gene are SGDLS and YYNGEE. The CDR3 nucleotides are TGTGCCAGCAGCGGAACCCAGAATCAGGCTCACACCGGGGAGCTGTTTTTT. Amino acid sequence: CASSGTQNQAHTGELFF.

The chain has TRBV4-1 and TRBJ2-1; D not resolved. Germline V gives CDR1 MGHRA, CDR2 YSYEKL. Trimming shortened V by 4 bases and J by 3 bases, and 10 bases separated the two germline ends. The CDR3 sequence is 14 residues long. Here the CDR3 DNA reads TGCGCCAGCAGCCCTTCCCTAGACTACAATGAGCAGTTCTTC. Translation gives CASSPSLDYNEQFF.

V gene TRBV5-5 combines with J gene TRBJ2-2, with a weak D call TRBD2 (6 bases). CDR1 and CDR2 (germline): SGHKS, YYEKEE (reference sequence). V dropped 2 bases and J dropped 7 bases, with 12 bases sitting between them. The CDR3 has 14 residues. The CDR3 loop reads CASSFGGSVGELFF. In DNA, the CDR3 is TGTGCCAGCAGCTTCGGGGGTTCGGTCGGGGAGCTGTTTTTT.

This clone appeared a single time. CDR3 protein: CASNHMSGGGTEAFF. Here the CDR3 DNA reads TGTGCCAGCAACCACATGTCCGGGGGGGGCACTGAAGCTTTCTTT. This sequence joins TRBV27 and TRBJ1-1; a possible D gene is TRBD1 (5 bases). The V gene's germline CDR1 is MNHEY and CDR2 SMNVEV (reference sequence). Trimming took off 7 bases at V and 4 bases at J, with 19 bases between the two ends. The CDR3 has 15 residues.

This chain links TRBV20-1 with TRBJ2-5, with D hard to call. Germline V gene lookup returns CDR1 DFQATT and CDR2 SNEGSKA (reference sequence). The V end lost 3 bases, the J end lost 5 bases, and 4 bases lay between the germline ends. The CDR3 runs 10 residues. DNA of the CDR3: TGCAGTGCTAGTGTTGAGACCCAGTACTTC. It is translated as CSASVETQYF.

V gene TRBV4-3 combines with J gene TRBJ1-4, with a possible D match to TRBD1 (6 bases). CDR1 and CDR2 from the germline V gene are LGHNA and YSLEER. V was cut by 2 bases and J by 5 bases, with 15 bases left in between. There are 16 residues in the CDR3. CDR3 nucleotides: TGCGCCAGCAGCCAAAAATCGGACAGAGGAAATGAAAAACTGTTTTTT. It is translated as CASSQKSDRGNEKLFF.

The J gene is TRBJ1-5, the V gene TRBV30; TRBD1 matches at 8 bases. Germline lookup yields CDR1 GTSNPN and CDR2 SVGIG (reference sequence). There are 13 residues in the CDR3. The J segment lost 4 bases and the V segment lost 1 base, leaving 0 bases of the junction unmatched. In DNA form, the CDR3 reads TGTGCCTGGAGTGGGACAGGGAATCAGCCCCAGCATTTT. It yields the protein CAWSGTGNQPQHF. The full variable domain, completed using reference TRBV30 and TRBJ1-5, is SQTIHQWPATLVQPVGSPLSLECTVEGTSNPNLYWYRQAAGRGLQLLFYSVGIGQISSEVPQNLSASRPQDRQFILSSKKLLLSDSGFYLCAWSGTGNQPQHFGDGTRLSIL.

The chain is built from TRBV9 and TRBJ2-3; D is perhaps TRBD1 or TRBD2 (6 bases each). The CDR3 has 18 amino acids. CDR1 and CDR2 (germline): SGDLS, YYNGEE. V shed 4 bases and J shed 2 bases, with 23 bases lying between them. The CDR3 loop reads CASSQGGGSEFYTDTQYF. In DNA form, the CDR3 reads TGTGCCAGCAGCCAAGGAGGGGGGAGCGAGTTTTACACAGATACGCAGTATTTT.

V and J are TRBV30 and TRBJ2-2; the D gene is possibly TRBD1 (5 bases). Germline V CDR1 and CDR2: GTSNPN, SVGIG (reference sequence). V was cut by 4 bases and J by 0 bases, with 9 bases left in between. CDR3 length: 14 amino acids. CDR3 protein: CAWNLDTNTGELFF. For the CDR3, the DNA is TGTGCCTGGAATCTGGACACGAACACCGGGGAGCTGTTTTTT.

This rearrangement joins TRBV15 to TRBJ1-2, with a weak D call TRBD1 (5 bases). Germline CDR1 is LNHNV and CDR2 is YYDKDF (reference sequence). The CDR3 totals 15 residues. V lost 0 bases and J lost 8, with 16 bases in between. This chain's CDR3 is CATSRDRAPPGGYTF. Written as DNA, the CDR3 is TGTGCCACCAGCAGAGATAGGGCCCCCCCAGGGGGCTACACCTTC.

The J gene is TRBJ1-1, the V gene TRBV5-1; TRBD1 agrees at 9 bases. The CDR3 is 17 amino acids. The V gene end was trimmed by 4 bases and the J gene end by 0 bases; junction bases not matched to a gene: 10. The germline V gene encodes CDR1 SGHRS and CDR2 YFSETQ. CDR3 in amino acids: CASSRGQGNGMNTEAFF. CDR3 bases: TGCGCCAGCAGCAGAGGACAGGGGAACGGGATGAACACTGAAGCTTTCTTT.

The V gene is TRBV9, the J gene TRBJ2-3; D gene unclear. Germline CDR1 reads SGDLS; CDR2 reads YYNGEE. This CDR3 has 12 amino acids. V was cut by 3 bases and J by 6 bases, with 8 bases left in between. The CDR3 loop reads CASSERLDTQYF. CDR3 DNA sequence: TGTGCCAGCAGCGAACGGTTGGATACGCAGTATTTT.

The count of this clone is one. V is TRBV18 and J is TRBJ2-2; unclear D gene. In germline, CDR1 is KGHSH, CDR2 LQKENI. The V end lost 2 bases, the J end lost 1 base, and 5 bases lay between the germline ends. The CDR3 covers 14 residues. As DNA, the CDR3 is TGTGCCAGCTCACCAAGACGGAACACCGGGGAGCTGTTTTTT. It specifies CASSPRRNTGELFF.

This chain joins TRBV5-8 and TRBJ1-1; TRBD1 agrees at 7 bases. V lost 5 bases and J lost 9; bases outside the gene matches: 7. Germline V lookup: CDR1 SGHTS, CDR2 YDEGEE. The CDR3 covers 12 residues. In DNA form, the CDR3 reads TGTGCCAGCAGTCCCGACAGGGTCAAAGCTTTCTTT. Protein sequence: CASSPDRVKAFF.

V gene TRBV10-3 combines with J gene TRBJ1-4, with 9 bases lining up with TRBD1. Per the germline V gene, CDR1 is ENHRY and CDR2 is SYGVKD. CDR3 length equals 16 residues. The ends lost 2 bases at V and 8 bases at J; junction bases unmatched: 9. CDR3 in DNA: TGTGCCATCAGTGAGGAACAGGGGGCTTTTATCGAAAAACTGTTTTTT. Translation gives CAISEEQGAFIEKLFF.

Regarding this clone: Compared with germline, one end of the junction differs, possibly owing to a read error. The chain is built from TRBV6-1 and TRBJ2-1; D unclear. Germline CDR1 is MNHNS and CDR2 is SASEGT. CDR3 size: 12 residues. In DNA, the CDR3 is TGTACCAGCAGTGACGGATACAATGAGCAGTTCTTC. This encodes CTSSDGYNEQFF.

CDR3 amino acids: CASSLGTAGDPYNEQFF. The CDR3 bases are TGTGCCAGCAGCCTAGGGACAGCGGGGGACCCGTACAATGAGCAGTTCTTC. V usage is TRBV11-2 and J usage is TRBJ2-1; tentative D call: TRBD2 (8 bases). The CDR3 spans 17 residues. V was pared by 5 bases and J by 4 bases, with 21 bases between. Germline loops: CDR1 SGHAT, CDR2 FQNNGV.

With regard to this clone: An end of the junction does not agree with germline; a read error may underlie this. The chain is built from TRBV25-1 and TRBJ2-5; D remains unclear. Germline CDR1 reads MGHDK; CDR2 reads SYGVNS. The CDR3 runs to 13 residues. The CDR3 region is CAISPVSRKTQYF. For the CDR3, the DNA is TGTGCCATCAGTCCGGTCAGTAGAAAGACCCAGTACTTC.

This chain links TRBV6-6 with TRBJ1-2; D ambiguous. CDR3 length equals 13 residues. V shed 2 bases and J shed 8 bases, with 12 bases lying between them. Germline CDR1 is MNHNY and CDR2 is SVGAGI (reference sequence). In DNA, the CDR3 is TGTGCCAGCAGTTACGGGGAGGGCTGGGGCTACACCTTC. This encodes CASSYGEGWGYTF.

The CDR3 loop is CASSGVQGYRGYTF. Written as DNA, the CDR3 is TGTGCCAGCAGTGGAGTACAGGGCTATCGGGGCTACACCTTC. V usage is TRBV6-1 and J usage is TRBJ1-2; D perhaps matches TRBD1 (6 bases). V was cut by 4 bases and J by 8 bases, with 17 bases left in between. This CDR3 comprises 14 residues. From germline, CDR1 is MNHNS and CDR2 SASEGT.

The CDR3 region has the DNA TGTGCCAGCAGTGACTGGCCAGACCATAGCAATCAGCCCCAGCATTTT. Amino acid sequence: CASSDWPDHSNQPQHF. The V gene is TRBV6-4, the J gene TRBJ1-5; D remains ambiguous. CDR1 and CDR2 (germline): MRHNA, SNTAGT. The V end was cut by 1 base, the J end by 0 bases, with 10 bases between. The CDR3 consists of 16 residues.

This clone was seen just once. This chain joins TRBV18 and TRBJ2-7; D might be TRBD1 (6 bases). V was shortened by 1 base and J by 4 bases, with 11 bases between the two germline ends. The CDR3 is 14 residues long. The germline CDR1 and CDR2 sequences are KGHSH and LQKENI. The CDR3 DNA follows: TGTGCCAGCTCACCACTCGGACAGTCTTACGAGCAGTACTTC. As protein: CASSPLGQSYEQYF. The full variable domain, completed using reference TRBV18 and TRBJ2-7, is NAGVMQNPRHLVRRRGQEARLRCSPMKGHSHVYWYRQLPEEGLKFMVYLQKENIIDESGMPKERFSAEFPKEGPSILRIQQVVRGDSAAYFCASSPLGQSYEQYFGPGTRLTVT.

This chain joins TRBV7-8 and TRBJ2-3; 8 bases agree with TRBD2. This CDR3 spans 14 amino acids. Losses at the gene ends were 7 bases for V and 3 bases for J; bases not matched to a gene: 6. CDR1 SGHVS and CDR2 FQNEAQ come from the germline V gene. The CDR3 nucleotides are TGTGCCAGCACCGGGGGGGGATTTACAGATACGCAGTATTTT. It is translated as CASTGGGFTDTQYF.